The subject of this entry is one T cell receptor beta chain. The sample comes from a study of blood T cell repertoires in COVID-19. Study summary: COVID-19 samples collected from the United States, Italy and Spain covered acute and convalescent phases.

V was clipped by 7 bases and J by 0 bases, with 16 bases between them. Germline V gene lookup returns CDR1 LNHDA and CDR2 SQIVND (reference sequence). This CDR3 is built from 16 residues. The Seattle patients joined while their infection was active and were tracked longitudinally afterward. TCRdb's copy holds only in-frame clones and misses some; the assay was immunoSEQ multiplex PCR. The sample includes around 340,000 clones, around 90% of them seen just once. The TCR originated in a woman aged 60-70 years with COVID-19, enrolled during active disease. This chain connects TRBV19 to TRBJ1-5; D is possibly TRBD1 (5 bases). The sample consisted of peripheral blood. The CDR3 DNA sequence: TGTGCCAGTAACCCCGGCTGGGGCAATAGCAATCAGCCCCAGCATTTT. Residues: CASNPGWGNSNQPQHF.